Described below is a single T cell receptor (beta chain) sequence and its context. The data stem from a study of blood T cell repertoires in COVID-19. The wider study: In each case, the material was cDNA or gDNA derived from T cells, B-cell-depleted T cells, or PBMCs.

Germline V lookup: CDR1 SGHDT, CDR2 YYEEEE. Trimming stripped 4 bases from V and 4 bases from J, with 5 bases between. This CDR3 spans 11 amino acids. Original handling: Using reference gene primer amplification, nucleated cell counts were estimated. Assay: immunoSEQ multiplex PCR; the TCRdb copy retains only in-frame clones and omits some. V and J calls and clone size are given by that table; D and trimming were obtained from the DNA. The sample records under 95,000 clones, approximately 86% being singletons. Material for sequencing was peripheral blood. The chain recombines TRBV5-6 with TRBJ2-5; D gene ambiguous. The TCR was taken from a woman aged 80 or older with acute or convalescent COVID-19. As DNA, the CDR3 is TGTGCCAGCAGCAAGAGAGAGACCCAGTACTTC. Translated, it gives CASSKRETQYF.